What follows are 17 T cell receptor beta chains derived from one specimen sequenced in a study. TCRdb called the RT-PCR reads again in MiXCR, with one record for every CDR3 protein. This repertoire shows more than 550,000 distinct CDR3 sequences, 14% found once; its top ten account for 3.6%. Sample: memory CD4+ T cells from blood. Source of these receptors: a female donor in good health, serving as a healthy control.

In DNA form, the CDR3 reads TGCAGTGCTCGGGACAGGGAACTCTACGAGCAGTACTTC. Translating it yields CSARDRELYEQYF. This chain uses TRBV20-1 with TRBJ2-7, with TRBD1 matching 9 bases. This CDR3 region has 13 residues. J lost 3 bases, V lost 5 bases, and 5 bases had no gene match. Germline CDR1 and CDR2: DFQATT and SNEGSKA (reference sequence).

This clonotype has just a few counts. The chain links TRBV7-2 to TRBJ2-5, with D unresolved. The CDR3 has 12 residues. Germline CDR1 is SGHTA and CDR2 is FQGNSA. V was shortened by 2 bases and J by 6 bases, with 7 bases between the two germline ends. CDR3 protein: CASSLSMKTQYF. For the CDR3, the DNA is TGTGCCAGCAGCTTATCTATGAAGACCCAGTACTTC.

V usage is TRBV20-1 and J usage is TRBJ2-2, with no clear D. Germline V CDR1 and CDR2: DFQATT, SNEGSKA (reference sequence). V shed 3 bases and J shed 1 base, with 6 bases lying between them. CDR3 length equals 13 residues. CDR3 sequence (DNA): TGCAGTGCTAGCATCCGGAACACCGGGGAGCTGTTTTTT. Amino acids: CSASIRNTGELFF.

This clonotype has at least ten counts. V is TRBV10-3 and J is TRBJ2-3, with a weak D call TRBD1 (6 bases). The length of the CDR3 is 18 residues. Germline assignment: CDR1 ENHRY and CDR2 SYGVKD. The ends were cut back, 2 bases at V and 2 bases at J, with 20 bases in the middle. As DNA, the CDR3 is TGTGCCATCAGTGAGACAGACGAACAGGGTTCGGACACAGATACGCAGTATTTT. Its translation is CAISETDEQGSDTDTQYF.

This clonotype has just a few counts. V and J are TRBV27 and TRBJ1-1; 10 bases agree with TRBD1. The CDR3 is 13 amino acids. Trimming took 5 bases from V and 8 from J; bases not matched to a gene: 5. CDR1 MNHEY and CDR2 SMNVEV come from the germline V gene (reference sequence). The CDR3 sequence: CASSRWTGGEAFF. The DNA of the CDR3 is TGTGCCAGCAGTCGCTGGACAGGGGGAGAAGCTTTCTTT.

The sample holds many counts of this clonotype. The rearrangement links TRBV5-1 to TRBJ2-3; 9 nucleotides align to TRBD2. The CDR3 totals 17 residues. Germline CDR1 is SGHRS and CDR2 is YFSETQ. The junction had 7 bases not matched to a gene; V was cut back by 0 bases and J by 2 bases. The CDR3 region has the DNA TGCGCCAGCAGCTTGGGGCTAGCGGGGACGCCCACAGATACGCAGTATTTT. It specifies CASSLGLAGTPTDTQYF. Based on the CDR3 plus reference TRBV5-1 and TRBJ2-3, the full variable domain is KAGVTQTPRYLIKTRGQQVTLSCSPISGHRSVSWYQQTPGQGLQFLFEYFSETQRNKGNFPGRFSGRQFSNSRSEMNVSTLELGDSALYLCASSLGLAGTPTDTQYFGPGTRLTVL.

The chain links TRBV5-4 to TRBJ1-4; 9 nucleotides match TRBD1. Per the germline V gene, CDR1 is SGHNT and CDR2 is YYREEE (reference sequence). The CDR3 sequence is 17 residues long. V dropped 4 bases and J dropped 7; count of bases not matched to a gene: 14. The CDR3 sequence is CASSNVPGQGGGEKLFF. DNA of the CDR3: TGTGCCAGCAGCAATGTCCCGGGACAGGGAGGAGGTGAAAAACTGTTTTTT.

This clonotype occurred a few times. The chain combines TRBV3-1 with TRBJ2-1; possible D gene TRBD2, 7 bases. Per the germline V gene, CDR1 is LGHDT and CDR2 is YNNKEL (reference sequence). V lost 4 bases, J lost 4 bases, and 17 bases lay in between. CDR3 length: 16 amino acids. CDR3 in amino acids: CASSRPGAGEYNEQFF. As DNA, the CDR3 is TGTGCCAGCAGCCGCCCGGGGGCGGGAGAGTACAATGAGCAGTTCTTC.

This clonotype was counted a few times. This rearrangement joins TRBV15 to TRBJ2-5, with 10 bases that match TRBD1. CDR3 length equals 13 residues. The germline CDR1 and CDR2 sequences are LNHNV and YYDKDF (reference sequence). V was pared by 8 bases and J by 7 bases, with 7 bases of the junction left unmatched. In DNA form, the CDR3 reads TGTGCCACCGGGACAGGGGACCATTGGACCCAGTACTTC. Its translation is CATGTGDHWTQYF. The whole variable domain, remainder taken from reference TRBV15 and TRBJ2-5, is DAMVIQNPRYQVTQFGKPVTLSCSQTLNHNVMYWYQQKSSQAPKLLFHYYDKDFNNEADTPDNFQSRRPNTSFCFLDIRSPGLGDTAMYLCATGTGDHWTQYFGPGTRLLVL.

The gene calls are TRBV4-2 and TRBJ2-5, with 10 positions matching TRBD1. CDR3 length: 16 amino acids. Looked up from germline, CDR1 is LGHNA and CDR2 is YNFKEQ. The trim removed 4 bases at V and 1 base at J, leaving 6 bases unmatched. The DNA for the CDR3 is TGTGCCAGCAGCCGACCGGGACAGGGGTCCCAAGAGACCCAGTACTTC. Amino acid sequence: CASSRPGQGSQETQYF.

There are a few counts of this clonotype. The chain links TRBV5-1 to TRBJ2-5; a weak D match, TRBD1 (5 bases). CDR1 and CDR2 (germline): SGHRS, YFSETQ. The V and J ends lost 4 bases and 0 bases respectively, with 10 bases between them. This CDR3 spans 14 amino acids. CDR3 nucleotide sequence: TGCGCCAGCAGCCCAGGGCACTACCAAGAGACCCAGTACTTC. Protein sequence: CASSPGHYQETQYF.

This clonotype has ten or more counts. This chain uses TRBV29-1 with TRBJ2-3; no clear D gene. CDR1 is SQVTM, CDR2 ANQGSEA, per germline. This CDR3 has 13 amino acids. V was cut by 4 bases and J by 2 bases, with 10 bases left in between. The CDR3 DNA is TGCAGCGTTGCTCGATATGACACAGATACGCAGTATTTT. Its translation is CSVARYDTDTQYF.

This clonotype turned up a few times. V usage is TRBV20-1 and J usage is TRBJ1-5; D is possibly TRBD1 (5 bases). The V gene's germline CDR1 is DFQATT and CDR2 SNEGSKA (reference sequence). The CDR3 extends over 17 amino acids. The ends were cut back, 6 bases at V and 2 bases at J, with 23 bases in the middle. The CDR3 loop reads CSARYLGGAVGNQPQHF. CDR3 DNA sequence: TGCAGTGCCAGGTATCTGGGCGGGGCAGTGGGCAATCAGCCCCAGCATTTT.

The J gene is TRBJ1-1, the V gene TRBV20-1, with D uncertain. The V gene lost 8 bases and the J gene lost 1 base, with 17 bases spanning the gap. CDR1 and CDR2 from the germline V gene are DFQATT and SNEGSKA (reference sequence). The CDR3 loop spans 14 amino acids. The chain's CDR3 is CSSGSWVKNTEAFF. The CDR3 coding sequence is TGCAGTTCCGGGTCGTGGGTGAAGAACACTGAAGCTTTCTTT.

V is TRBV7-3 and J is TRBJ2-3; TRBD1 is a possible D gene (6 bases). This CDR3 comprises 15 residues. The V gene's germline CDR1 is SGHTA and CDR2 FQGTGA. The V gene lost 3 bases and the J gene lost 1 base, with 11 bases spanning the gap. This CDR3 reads CASSFTGSRTDTQYF. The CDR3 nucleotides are TGTGCCAGCAGCTTCACAGGGTCTCGCACAGATACGCAGTATTTT.

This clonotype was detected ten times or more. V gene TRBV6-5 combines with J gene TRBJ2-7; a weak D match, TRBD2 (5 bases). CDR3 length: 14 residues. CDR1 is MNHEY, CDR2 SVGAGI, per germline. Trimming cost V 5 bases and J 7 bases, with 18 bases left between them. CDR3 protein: CASSPDYARREQYF. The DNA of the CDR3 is TGTGCCAGCAGTCCCGACTATGCCAGAAGGGAGCAGTACTTC.

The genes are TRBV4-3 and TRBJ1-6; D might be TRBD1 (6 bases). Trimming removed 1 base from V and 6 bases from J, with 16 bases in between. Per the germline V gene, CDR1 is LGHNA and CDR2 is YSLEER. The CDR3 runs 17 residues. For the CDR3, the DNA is TGCGCCAGCAGCCAAGGTGGGGGGCAGGGCTTTAATTCACCCCTCCACTTT. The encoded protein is CASSQGGGQGFNSPLHF.